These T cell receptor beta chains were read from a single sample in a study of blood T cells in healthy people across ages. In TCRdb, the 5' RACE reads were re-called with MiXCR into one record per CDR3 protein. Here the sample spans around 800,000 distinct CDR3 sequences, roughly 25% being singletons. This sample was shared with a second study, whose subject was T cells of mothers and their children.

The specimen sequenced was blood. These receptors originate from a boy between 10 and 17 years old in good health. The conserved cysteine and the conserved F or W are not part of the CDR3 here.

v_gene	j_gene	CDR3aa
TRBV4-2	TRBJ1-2	ASSQGDAGYGYT
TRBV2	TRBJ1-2	ASSGGDRVYGYT
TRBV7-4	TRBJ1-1	ASSLVAGLNTEAF
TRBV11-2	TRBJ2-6	ASSSLGEGANVLT
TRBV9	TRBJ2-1	ASSPGRGGGRNEQF
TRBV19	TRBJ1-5	ASSIRQNNQPQH
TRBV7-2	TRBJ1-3	ASSPWVTGNTIY
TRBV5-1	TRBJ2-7	ANSLTSAEQY
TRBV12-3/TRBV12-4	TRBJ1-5	ASRPDRGGQPQH
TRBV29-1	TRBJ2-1	SVEGLLDEQF
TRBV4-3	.	ASSQLTGRYEQY
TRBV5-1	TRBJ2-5	ASSLGQGAETQY
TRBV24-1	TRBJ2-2	ATASGSTGELF
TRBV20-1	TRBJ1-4	SATQTGHTNEKLF
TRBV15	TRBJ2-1	ATSRDAPDNEQF
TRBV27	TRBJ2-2	ASSPSPGGTGELF
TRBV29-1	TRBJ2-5	SVDQREGRQETQY